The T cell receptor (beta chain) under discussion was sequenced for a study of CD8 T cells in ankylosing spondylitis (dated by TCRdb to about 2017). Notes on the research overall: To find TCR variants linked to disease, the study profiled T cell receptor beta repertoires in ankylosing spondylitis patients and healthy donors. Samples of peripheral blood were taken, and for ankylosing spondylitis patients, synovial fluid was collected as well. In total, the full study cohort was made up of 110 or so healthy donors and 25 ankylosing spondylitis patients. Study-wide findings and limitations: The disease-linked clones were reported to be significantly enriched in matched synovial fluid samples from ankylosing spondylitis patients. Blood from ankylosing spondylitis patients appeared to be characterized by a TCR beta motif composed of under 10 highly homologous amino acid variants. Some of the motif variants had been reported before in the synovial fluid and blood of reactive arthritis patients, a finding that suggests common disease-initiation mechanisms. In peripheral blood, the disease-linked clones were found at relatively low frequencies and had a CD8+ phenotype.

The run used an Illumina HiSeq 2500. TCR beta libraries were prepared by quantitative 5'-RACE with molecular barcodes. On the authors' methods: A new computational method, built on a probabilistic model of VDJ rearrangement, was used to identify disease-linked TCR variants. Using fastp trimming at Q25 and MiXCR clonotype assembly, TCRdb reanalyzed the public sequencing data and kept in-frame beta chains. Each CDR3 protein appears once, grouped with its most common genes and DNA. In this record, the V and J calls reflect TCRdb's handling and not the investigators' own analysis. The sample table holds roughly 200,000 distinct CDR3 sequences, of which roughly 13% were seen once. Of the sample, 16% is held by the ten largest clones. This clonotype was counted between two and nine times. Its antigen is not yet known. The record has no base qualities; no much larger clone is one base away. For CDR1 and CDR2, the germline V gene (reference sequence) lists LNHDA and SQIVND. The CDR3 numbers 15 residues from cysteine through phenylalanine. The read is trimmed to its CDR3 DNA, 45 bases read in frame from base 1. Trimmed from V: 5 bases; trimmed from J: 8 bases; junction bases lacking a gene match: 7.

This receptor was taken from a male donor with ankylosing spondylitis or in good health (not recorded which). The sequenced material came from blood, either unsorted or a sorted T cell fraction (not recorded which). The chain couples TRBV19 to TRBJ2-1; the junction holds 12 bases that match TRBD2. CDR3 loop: CASSSGLAGWDEQFF. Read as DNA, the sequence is TGTGCCAGTAGTTCAGGACTAGCGGGGTGGGATGAGCAGTTCTTC.